One and the same sample provided the 27 T cell receptor beta chains below, sequenced in a study of CD8 T cells in Susac syndrome (dated by TCRdb to about 2019). The library was obtained by the immunoSEQ multiplex PCR assay. RNA was extracted with the RNeasy kit and roughly 0.5 to 1 ug was reverse transcribed using random hexamers. TCRdb itself trimmed the public reads at Q25 with fastp, ran MiXCR and retained productive beta chains. Each CDR3 protein appears once, grouped with its most common genes and DNA. A total of about 240,000 distinct CDR3 sequences appear in this sample, about 95% of them only once. Approximately 0.094% of the sample is in the top ten clones. The sample consisted of CD4+ T cells from PBMCs. These receptor sequences come from a human donor with Susac syndrome.

The chain employs TRBV20-1 and TRBJ2-3, with no clear D. CDR1 DFQATT and CDR2 SNEGSKA come from the germline V gene (reference sequence). The CDR3 length is 11 residues. Trimming took 6 bases from V and 3 from J, leaving 7 bases between them. The CDR3 DNA reads as TGCAGTGCCGGAGCTACAGATACGCAGTATTTT. Translated, it gives CSAGATDTQYF.

V and J are TRBV29-1 and TRBJ2-7; 9 bases line up with TRBD1. This CDR3 is built from 14 residues. Germline V gives CDR1 SQVTM, CDR2 ANQGSEA. V dropped 4 bases and J dropped 6; count of bases not matched to a gene: 10. The CDR3 bases are TGCAGCGTTGCCCGGGACAGGGCAAATAGCGAGCAGTACTTC. Amino acids: CSVARDRANSEQYF.

The chain uses TRBV5-1 and TRBJ2-5, with 7 bases that match TRBD2. With V trimmed by 4 bases and J by 1 base, 7 bases remained unmatched. Germline V gene sequence: CDR1 SGHRS, CDR2 YFSETQ. This CDR3 region has 15 residues. The CDR3 region is CASSPTSFFQETQYF. The CDR3 DNA reads as TGCGCCAGCAGCCCGACTAGCTTCTTCCAAGAGACCCAGTACTTC.

V gene TRBV9 combines with J gene TRBJ1-5; a possible D gene is TRBD1 (5 bases). The CDR3 extends over 15 amino acids. The germline V gene encodes CDR1 SGDLS and CDR2 YYNGEE. Trimming cost V 0 bases and J 3 bases, with 10 bases left between them. In DNA, the CDR3 is TGTGCCAGCAGCGTAGCTGGGGGTTACAATCAGCCCCAGCATTTT. Protein sequence: CASSVAGGYNQPQHF.

The genes are TRBV2 and TRBJ1-5, with 9 positions matching TRBD1. This CDR3 comprises 16 residues. The trim removed 6 bases at V and 5 bases at J, leaving 11 bases unmatched. In germline, CDR1 is SNHLY, CDR2 FYNNEI. The CDR3, as DNA: TGTGCCAGCAGACCCCAGACAGGGGGTAGGGATCAGCCCCAGCATTTT. Translation: CASRPQTGGRDQPQHF.

A single count supports this clonotype. J is TRBJ2-1 and V is TRBV29-1, with 11 bases fitting TRBD2. This CDR3 comprises 14 residues. Germline V CDR1 and CDR2: SQVTM, ANQGSEA. V dropped 3 bases and J dropped 5; count of bases not matched to a gene: 3. CDR3 sequence (DNA): TGCAGCGTTGATCCGGGACTAGCGGACAATGAGCAGTTCTTC. This sequence encodes CSVDPGLADNEQFF.

This sequence joins TRBV20-1 and TRBJ2-1; TRBD2 aligns across 12 bases. CDR3 length equals 15 residues. V was pared by 4 bases and J by 8 bases, with 9 bases of the junction left unmatched. Germline CDR1 and CDR2: DFQATT and SNEGSKA (reference sequence). In DNA form, the CDR3 reads TGCAGTGCTATCTTGACTAGCGGGAGTCCCGATGAGCAGTTCTTC. It is translated as CSAILTSGSPDEQFF.

The chain employs TRBV30 and TRBJ1-5; the D gene is possibly TRBD1 (6 bases). CDR1 and CDR2 from the germline V gene are GTSNPN and SVGIG (reference sequence). Trimming took 0 bases from V and 9 from J, leaving 9 bases between them. The CDR3 is 12 amino acids. This chain's CDR3 is CAWSVEGGPQHF. The CDR3 bases are TGTGCCTGGAGTGTAGAGGGGGGGCCCCAGCATTTT.

The V and J genes are TRBV20-1 and TRBJ2-7; the D is unclear. The V gene lost 1 base and the J gene lost 4 bases, with 17 bases spanning the gap. This CDR3 comprises 15 residues. CDR1 DFQATT and CDR2 SNEGSKA come from the germline V gene (reference sequence). This CDR3 is CSARVPTRPSYEQYF. The CDR3 DNA is TGCAGTGCTAGAGTGCCGACCCGTCCTTCTTACGAGCAGTACTTC.

The chain joins TRBV3-1 to TRBJ2-5; either TRBD1 or TRBD2 may fit D (5 bases each). Germline-derived CDR1 and CDR2 are LGHDT and YNNKEL (reference sequence). The CDR3 extends over 15 amino acids. Trimming took 4 bases from V and 1 from J, leaving 13 bases between them. Here the CDR3 DNA reads TGTGCCAGCAGCCCCCGTTGGGGGTTCCAAGAGACCCAGTACTTC. It specifies CASSPRWGFQETQYF.

The V call is TRBV24-1, the J call TRBJ2-3; no firm D call. CDR1 is KGHDR and CDR2 is SFDVKD in the germline V gene. The V end lost 6 bases, the J end lost 0 bases, and 12 bases lay between the germline ends. The CDR3 length is 15 residues. The CDR3 spells CATSYRVGSTDTQYF. The CDR3 DNA follows: TGTGCCACCAGTTATCGTGTCGGAAGCACAGATACGCAGTATTTT.

The chain is built from TRBV28 and TRBJ1-5; D gene uncertain. The CDR3 has 15 residues. Germline V lookup: CDR1 MDHEN, CDR2 SYDVKM. V was shortened by 3 bases and J by 3 bases, with 12 bases between the two germline ends. Here the CDR3 reads CASSFPVRPNQPQHF. The CDR3 DNA is TGTGCCAGCAGTTTTCCCGTCAGGCCCAATCAGCCCCAGCATTTT.

V gene TRBV29-1 combines with J gene TRBJ2-1, with D unresolved. With 3 bases removed from V and 9 bases from J, the gap between germline ends came to 6 bases. The CDR3 runs 10 residues. Germline assignment: CDR1 SQVTM and CDR2 ANQGSEA. CDR3 loop: CSVDSVEQFF. The CDR3, as DNA: TGCAGCGTTGACTCCGTTGAGCAGTTCTTC.

The J gene is TRBJ1-2, the V gene TRBV29-1; no clear D. CDR1 is SQVTM, CDR2 ANQGSEA, per germline. CDR3 length: 12 residues. V gave up 2 bases and J gave up 8 bases, with 12 bases separating them. In nucleotides, the CDR3 is TGCAGCGTTGAATCTAGGACCCAGGGCTACACCTTC. It codes for CSVESRTQGYTF. Full variable domain (remainder filled in from reference TRBV29-1 and TRBJ1-2): SAVISQKPSRDICQRGTSLTIQCQVDSQVTMMFWYRQQPGQSLTLIATANQGSEATYESGFVIDKFPISRPNLTFSTLTVSNMSPEDSSIYLCSVESRTQGYTFGSGTRLTVV.

CDR3 sequence (DNA): TGTGCCAGCAGTTTAGTGGACAAGTCCACTGAAGCTTTCTTT. Translated, it gives CASSLVDKSTEAFF. The V and J genes are TRBV12-3 or TRBV12-4 and TRBJ1-1, with D perhaps TRBD1 (5 bases). The CDR3 has 14 residues. Trimming shortened V by 1 base and J by 4 bases, and 10 bases separated the two germline ends.

This chain connects TRBV27 to TRBJ2-7; D is unresolved. V was pared by 6 bases and J by 7 bases, with 16 bases between. Germline CDR1 reads MNHEY; CDR2 reads SMNVEV (reference sequence). This CDR3 is built from 13 residues. In nucleotides, the CDR3 is TGTGCCAGCAGAATGAGTGTCGGCGGAGAGCAGTACTTC. It yields the protein CASRMSVGGEQYF.

The chain is built from TRBV9 and TRBJ2-2; D unclear. This CDR3 has 13 residues. Trimming removed 3 bases from V and 7 bases from J, with 10 bases in between. The V gene's germline CDR1 is SGDLS and CDR2 YYNGEE. The CDR3 DNA is TGTGCCAGCAGCGCCGCATCGGACGGGGAGCTGTTTTTT. This encodes CASSAASDGELFF.

The chain links TRBV30 to TRBJ1-5; 7 positions agree with TRBD1. Germline V lookup: CDR1 GTSNPN, CDR2 SVGIG (reference sequence). The V segment lost 0 bases and the J segment 9 bases; nucleotides outside the gene matches: 5. The CDR3 totals 13 residues. The CDR3 sequence is CAWSVIGGTPQHF. The CDR3 bases are TGTGCCTGGAGTGTAATAGGGGGCACGCCCCAGCATTTT.

The rearrangement joins TRBV20-1 to TRBJ1-2; D is possibly TRBD1 (5 bases). This CDR3 is built from 12 residues. Trimming removed 3 bases at V and 6 bases at J, with 11 bases between. In germline, CDR1 is DFQATT, CDR2 SNEGSKA (reference sequence). This CDR3 reads CSASWDSNGYTF. The DNA for the CDR3 is TGCAGTGCTAGTTGGGACTCTAATGGCTACACCTTC.

This CDR3 is CASTHTSESHEQYF. The CDR3 DNA is TGTGCCAGCACCCATACTAGCGAGTCCCACGAGCAGTACTTC. V and J are TRBV28 and TRBJ2-7; 7 bases match TRBD2. CDR1 and CDR2 (germline): MDHEN, SYDVKM. Trimming removed 7 bases from V and 5 bases from J; junction bases left unmatched: 11. The CDR3 has 14 residues.

The gene calls are TRBV7-8 and TRBJ2-7; the D call may be TRBD1 or TRBD2 (5 bases each). CDR3 size: 14 residues. Trimming cost V 5 bases and J 2 bases, with 13 bases left between them. Germline V lookup: CDR1 SGHVS, CDR2 FQNEAQ. The CDR3 loop is CASSPLPGPYEQYF. CDR3 in DNA: TGTGCCAGCAGCCCACTACCGGGGCCCTACGAGCAGTACTTC.

The chain is built from TRBV29-1 and TRBJ1-3; no firm D call. This CDR3 has 13 amino acids. CDR1 SQVTM and CDR2 ANQGSEA come from the germline V gene. V dropped 7 bases and J dropped 3 bases, with 13 bases sitting between them. The CDR3 sequence: CSASRRSGNTIYF. The CDR3 DNA sequence: TGCAGCGCCAGCCGAAGGAGTGGAAACACCATATATTTT.

This clonotype showed up just once. The chain is built from TRBV29-1 and TRBJ2-1; TRBD2 is a possible D gene (6 bases). Germline CDR1 and CDR2: SQVTM and ANQGSEA. This CDR3 spans 15 amino acids. V lost 3 bases to trimming and J lost 6 bases, with 18 bases between them. In DNA form, the CDR3 reads TGCAGCGTTGATGAGGAGGGAAATTTCTGCAATGAGCAGTTCTTC. The encoded protein is CSVDEEGNFCNEQFF.

This clonotype is a singleton in its sample. This chain uses TRBV15 with TRBJ1-1, with 12 positions matching TRBD1. The CDR3 covers 17 residues. Germline V gene data show CDR1 as LNHNV and CDR2 as YYDKDF (reference sequence). Trimming cost V 5 bases and J 1 base; bases outside gene matches: 8. The CDR3 region is CATSRPPGQGANTEAFF. CDR3 sequence (DNA): TGTGCCACCAGCCGCCCTCCGGGACAGGGGGCGAACACTGAAGCTTTCTTT.

The rearrangement joins TRBV2 to TRBJ1-1; maybe TRBD1 (6 bases). Germline V CDR1 and CDR2: SNHLY, FYNNEI. V gave up 7 bases and J gave up 1 base, with 16 bases separating them. The CDR3 contains 15 residues. For the CDR3, the DNA is TGTGCCAGCATGTCAGTGGGGGGGCAGAACACTGAAGCTTTCTTT. Its translation: CASMSVGGQNTEAFF.

Written as DNA, the CDR3 is TGTGCCAGTAGCCCGGTGGGCCTCTACGAGCAGTACTTC. This encodes CASSPVGLYEQYF. The chain has TRBV19 and TRBJ2-7, with unresolved D. Trimming stripped 6 bases from V and 3 bases from J, with 12 bases between. Per the germline V gene, CDR1 is LNHDA and CDR2 is SQIVND (reference sequence). The CDR3 sequence is 13 residues long.

V and J are TRBV5-4 and TRBJ2-7; 8 bases agree with TRBD1. The CDR3 sequence is 14 residues long. V shed 4 bases and J 2 bases; nucleotides not matched to a gene: 5. Germline-derived CDR1 and CDR2 are SGHNT and YYREEE (reference sequence). For the CDR3, the DNA is TGTGCCAGCAGCCCACGGACAGGGCCCTACGAGCAGTACTTC. It translates to CASSPRTGPYEQYF.